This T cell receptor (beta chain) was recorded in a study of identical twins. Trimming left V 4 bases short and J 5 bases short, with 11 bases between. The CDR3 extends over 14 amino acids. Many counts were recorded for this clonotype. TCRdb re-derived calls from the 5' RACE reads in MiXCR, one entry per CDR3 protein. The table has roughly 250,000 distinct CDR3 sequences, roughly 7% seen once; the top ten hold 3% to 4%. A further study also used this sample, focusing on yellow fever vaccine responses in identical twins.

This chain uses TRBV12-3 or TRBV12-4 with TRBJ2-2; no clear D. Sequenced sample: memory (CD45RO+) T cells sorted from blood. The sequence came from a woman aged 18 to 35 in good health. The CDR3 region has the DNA TGTGCCAGCAGTTCCCAAACGTCGACCGGGGAGCTGTTTTTT. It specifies CASSSQTSTGELFF.